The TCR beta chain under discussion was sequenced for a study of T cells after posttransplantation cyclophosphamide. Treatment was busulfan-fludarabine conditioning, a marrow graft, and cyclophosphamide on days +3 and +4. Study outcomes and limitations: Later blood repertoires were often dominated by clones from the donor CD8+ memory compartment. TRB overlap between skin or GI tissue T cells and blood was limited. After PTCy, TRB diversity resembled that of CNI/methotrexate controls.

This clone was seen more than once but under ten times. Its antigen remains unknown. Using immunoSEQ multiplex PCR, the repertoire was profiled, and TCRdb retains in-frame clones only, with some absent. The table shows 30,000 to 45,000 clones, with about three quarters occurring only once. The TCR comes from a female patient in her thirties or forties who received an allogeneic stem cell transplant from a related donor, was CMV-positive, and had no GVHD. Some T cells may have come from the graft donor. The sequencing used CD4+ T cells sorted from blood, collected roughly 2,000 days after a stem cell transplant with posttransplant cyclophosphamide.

The CDR3 sequence is CASSSLTGSYEQYF. The CDR3 bases are TGCGCCAGCAGCTCTTTGACAGGGTCCTACGAGCAGTACTTC. This chain joins TRBV4-1 and TRBJ2-7, with 7 bases identical to TRBD1. Trimming took 5 bases from V and 1 from J; bases not matched to a gene: 5. CDR1 and CDR2 from the germline V gene are MGHRA and YSYEKL. This CDR3 spans 14 amino acids.